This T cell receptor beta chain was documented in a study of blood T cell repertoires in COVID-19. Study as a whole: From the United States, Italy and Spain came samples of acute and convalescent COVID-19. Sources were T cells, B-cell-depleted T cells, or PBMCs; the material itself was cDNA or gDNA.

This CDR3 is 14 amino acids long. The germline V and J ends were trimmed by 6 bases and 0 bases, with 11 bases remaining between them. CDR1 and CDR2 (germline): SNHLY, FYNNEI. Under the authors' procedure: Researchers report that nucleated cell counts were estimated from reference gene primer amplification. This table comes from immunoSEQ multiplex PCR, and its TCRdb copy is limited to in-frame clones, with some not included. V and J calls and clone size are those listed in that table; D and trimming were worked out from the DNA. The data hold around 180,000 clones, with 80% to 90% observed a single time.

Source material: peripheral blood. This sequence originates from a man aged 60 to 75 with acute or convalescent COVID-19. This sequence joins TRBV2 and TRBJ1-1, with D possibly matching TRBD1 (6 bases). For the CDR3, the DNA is TGTGCCAGCAGCCAACAGGGACTGAACACTGAAGCTTTCTTT. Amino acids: CASSQQGLNTEAFF.